Listed here are 17 T cell receptor beta chains from one sample, sequenced in a study of shared clonotypes between healthy human individuals (dated by TCRdb to the early 2020s). For the CD8 naive samples, CD45RO-negative cells were positively selected for CCR7, yielding a CD45RA+CCR7+ population from which TemRA cells were excluded. The library was made by the immunoSEQ multiplex PCR assay. TCRdb's version of the immuneACCESS table is confined to in-frame rearrangements and falls short of the full clone set. An unresolved V gene accounts for under half of the shortfall where checked; the remainder is of unknown origin. The sample profile shows 2 million to 2.5 million clones; 90% to 95% of them were found once. More than 1.5% of the sample is in the top ten clones. Sequenced: naive CD8+ T cells from PBMCs. Per the publication, the cell subset or site label means: CD45RA+CCR7+. These receptors were taken from a young man in good health. Some clones in this sample may be carry-over from other donors' samples.

The J gene is TRBJ1-3, the V gene TRBV6-5, with D unresolved. Germline V gives CDR1 MNHEY, CDR2 SVGAGI. Deletions cut 5 bases from V and 1 base from J, with 9 bases between. CDR3 length: 14 amino acids. The CDR3 DNA sequence: TGTGCCAGCAGTCCGACTAATTCTGGAAACACCATATATTTT. Its protein is CASSPTNSGNTIYF.

The J gene is TRBJ2-6, the V gene TRBV2, with a weak D call TRBD2 (7 bases). The CDR3 spans 16 residues. Germline CDR1 and CDR2: SNHLY and FYNNEI. Trimming took off 7 bases at V and 2 bases at J, with 15 bases between the two ends. The CDR3: CASTPRGGAGANVLTF. CDR3 sequence (DNA): TGTGCCAGCACCCCGCGCGGGGGCGCTGGGGCCAACGTCCTGACTTTC.

The rearrangement links TRBV9 to TRBJ1-1; D remains ambiguous. There are 14 residues in the CDR3. Germline lookup yields CDR1 SGDLS and CDR2 YYNGEE. Trimming removed 3 bases from V and 6 bases from J, with 15 bases in between. DNA for the CDR3: TGTGCCAGCAGCGCAACCCTAATACGCGCTGAAGCTTTCTTT. Translated: CASSATLIRAEAFF. Full variable domain (rest looked up from reference TRBV9 and TRBJ1-1): DSGVTQTPKHLITATGQRVTLRCSPRSGDLSVYWYQQSLDQGLQFLIQYYNGEERAKGNILERFSAQQFPDLHSELNLSSLELGDSALYFCASSATLIRAEAFFGQGTRLTVV.

This chain connects TRBV6-1 to TRBJ2-7; 7 bases align to TRBD2. The CDR3 has 15 amino acids. Germline CDR1 is MNHNS and CDR2 is SASEGT. V gave up 1 base and J gave up 5 bases; unmatched junction bases: 8. The CDR3, as DNA: TGTGCCAGCAGTGAAGAGGCGGGACTAAACCACGAGCAGTACTTC. Translating it yields CASSEEAGLNHEQYF.

The chain recombines TRBV27 with TRBJ1-2; possible D gene TRBD1, 5 bases. The germline CDR1 and CDR2 sequences are MNHEY and SMNVEV (reference sequence). CDR3 length equals 13 residues. The V end lost 8 bases, the J end lost 4 bases, and 14 bases lay between the germline ends. CDR3 sequence reads: CASGWGVTYGYTF. CDR3 coding DNA: TGTGCCAGCGGATGGGGGGTGACCTATGGCTACACCTTC.

V usage is TRBV7-9 and J usage is TRBJ2-5; 9 nucleotides align to TRBD2. Per germline, CDR1 SEHNR and CDR2 FQNEAQ (reference sequence). Unmatched junction bases numbered 3, after V lost 11 bases and J lost 2 bases. The CDR3 is 12 amino acids. The CDR3: CAAAGGQETQYF. CDR3 sequence (DNA): TGTGCCGCGGCGGGGGGGCAAGAGACCCAGTACTTC.

The gene calls are TRBV14 and TRBJ1-1; perhaps TRBD1 as D (5 bases). Per the germline V gene, CDR1 is SGHDN and CDR2 is FVKESK. Trimming took 4 bases from V and 5 from J, leaving 14 bases between them. The length of the CDR3 is 14 residues. CDR3 amino acids: CASSLITGGTEAFF. Here the CDR3 DNA reads TGTGCCAGCAGCCTCATTACGGGGGGTACTGAAGCTTTCTTT.

This chain uses TRBV19 with TRBJ1-1; D ambiguous. The ends were cut back, 3 bases at V and 1 base at J, with 6 bases in the middle. The CDR3 runs to 13 residues. Per germline, CDR1 LNHDA and CDR2 SQIVND (reference sequence). The CDR3 protein is CASSIWKNTEAFF. CDR3 DNA sequence: TGTGCCAGTAGTATCTGGAAGAACACTGAAGCTTTCTTT.

This rearrangement joins TRBV4-2 to TRBJ2-3; D may be TRBD2 (7 bases). The germline V gene encodes CDR1 LGHNA and CDR2 YNFKEQ. Trimming removed 4 bases from V and 2 bases from J, with 16 bases in between. This CDR3 is 16 amino acids long. CDR3 DNA sequence: TGTGCCAGCAGCCGGGGGGCTAGCGGTCTCACAGATACGCAGTATTTT. It specifies CASSRGASGLTDTQYF.

The chain employs TRBV15 and TRBJ1-4; no clear D. V was clipped by 5 bases and J by 5 bases, with 21 bases between them. The CDR3 extends over 17 amino acids. Germline values: CDR1 LNHNV, CDR2 YYDKDF (reference sequence). The CDR3 here is CATSGPRRLGRNEKLFF. In DNA form, the CDR3 reads TGTGCCACCAGCGGACCCCGCAGGTTAGGGCGGAATGAAAAACTGTTTTTT.

On this clone itself: Other DNA sequences in this specimen translate into the identical CDR3. The rearrangement uses TRBV4-1 and TRBJ1-1; no definite D call. CDR3 length: 13 residues. CDR1 and CDR2 (germline): MGHRA, YSYEKL. Trimming took 0 bases from V and 1 from J, leaving 3 bases between them. The CDR3 coding sequence is TGCGCCAGCAGCCAAGAGTGGAACACTGAAGCTTTCTTT. Translation: CASSQEWNTEAFF.

V usage is TRBV7-6 and J usage is TRBJ1-5; D is undetermined. CDR1 is SGHVS and CDR2 is FNYEAQ in the germline V gene. The V and J ends lost 9 bases and 0 bases respectively, with 12 bases between them. The CDR3 is 14 residues long. The CDR3 loop is CARERRHSNQPQHF. CDR3 coding DNA: TGTGCCAGAGAACGGAGACATAGCAATCAGCCCCAGCATTTT. Looking up the rest from reference TRBV7-6 and TRBJ1-5 gives the full variable domain: GAGVSQSPRYKVTKRGQDVALRCDPISGHVSLYWYRQALGQGPEFLTYFNYEAQQDKSGLPNDRFSAERPEGSISTLTIQRTEQRDSAMYRCARERRHSNQPQHFGDGTRLSIL.

This chain uses TRBV29-1 with TRBJ2-3; 8 bases match TRBD1. The CDR3 consists of 15 residues. Per the germline V gene, CDR1 is SQVTM and CDR2 is ANQGSEA. The junction had 11 bases not matched to a gene; V was cut back by 7 bases and J by 2 bases. The CDR3 reads CSAVGTGLSTDTQYF. CDR3 in DNA: TGCAGCGCGGTCGGGACAGGCTTGTCCACAGATACGCAGTATTTT.

V gene TRBV6-1 combines with J gene TRBJ1-1; a possible D gene is TRBD1 (6 bases). From germline, CDR1 is MNHNS and CDR2 SASEGT. The CDR3 runs to 13 residues. Trimming removed 3 bases at V and 13 bases at J, with 18 bases between. This CDR3 reads CASSENWGPRIFF. CDR3 DNA: TGTGCCAGCAGTGAGAATTGGGGGCCCCGGATTTTCTTT.

The V call is TRBV27, the J call TRBJ2-7, with D perhaps matching TRBD1 (6 bases). CDR1 is MNHEY and CDR2 is SMNVEV in the germline V gene (reference sequence). Trimming pared 0 bases from V and 7 bases from J, leaving 13 bases between. The CDR3 runs to 14 residues. Here the CDR3 DNA reads TGTGCCAGCAGTTTATCGCTGGGGGCCCCGGAGCAGTACTTC. It codes for CASSLSLGAPEQYF.

The chain has TRBV11-2 and TRBJ2-7; D is perhaps TRBD1 (6 bases). V shed 0 bases and J shed 0 bases, with 15 bases lying between them. Germline V gene sequence: CDR1 SGHAT, CDR2 FQNNGV. The length of the CDR3 is 17 residues. CDR3 residues: CASSLDRQARSSYEQYF. The CDR3 coding sequence is TGTGCCAGCAGCTTAGACCGACAGGCGCGTTCCTCCTACGAGCAGTACTTC.

As to this clone: Other DNA sequences from this sample encode an identical CDR3 as well. This rearrangement joins TRBV19 to TRBJ2-1; TRBD2 matches 11 bases. J lost 3 bases, V lost 3 bases, and 1 base had no gene match. This CDR3 is built from 15 residues. From germline, CDR1 is LNHDA and CDR2 SQIVND (reference sequence). CDR3 in amino acids: CASSMGTSGYNEQFF. The CDR3 bases are TGTGCCAGTAGTATGGGGACTAGCGGCTACAATGAGCAGTTCTTC.